The rows below give T cell receptor beta chains drawn from one sample of a study of OX40 agonist ivuxolimab in advanced cancers. TCRdb keeps only in-frame clones here, not all; method: immunoSEQ multiplex PCR. This sample carries about 19,000 clones, 83% of them seen once, and the ten largest clones take more than 9.5%. This material consisted of CD4+ or CD8+ T cells sorted from blood, taken in a trial of the OX40 agonist ivuxolimab. Source of these receptors: an adult with an advanced solid tumor such as melanoma, head and neck, liver or kidney cancer. The CDR3 runs from the conserved cysteine through the conserved F or W. The order of the fields is D gene, V gene, J gene, clone size, CDR3 DNA, CDR3 protein. A D gene is named only where the DNA matches it firmly. Expanded clones are given a class, and other clones once, few, many or no size at all.

>TRBD1|TRBV6-5|TRBJ2-2|-
TGTGCCAGCAGTTACAGGCCAGGGGGCACCGGGGAGCTGTTTTTT
CASSYRPGGTGELFF
>TRBD2|TRBV5-6|TRBJ2-7|-
TGTGCCAGCAGTTCAGGTACTAGCGGGAGATACGAGCAGTACTTC
CASSSGTSGRYEQYF
>-|TRBV7-8|TRBJ1-5|-
TGTGCCAGCACCCCTTTTATTCGGGACACTCGCAATCAGCCCCAGCATTTT
CASTPFIRDTRNQPQHF
>-|TRBV27|TRBJ2-2|-
TGTGCCAGCAGTCCCTCACAAACAGGGACCGGGGAGCTGTTTTTT
CASSPSQTGTGELFF
>TRBD1|TRBV10-1|TRBJ2-5|-
TGCGCCACCCCCGGGGACAGCACTAAAGAGACCCAGTACTTC
CATPGDSTKETQYF
>TRBD2|TRBV19|TRBJ2-2|-
TGTGCCAGTAGCCCAATCGGGCTAGCGGGAACCGGGGAGCTGTTTTTT
CASSPIGLAGTGELFF
>-|TRBV28|TRBJ1-5|-
TGTGCCAGCAGTTACAGGGGCAATCAGCCCCAGCATTTT
CASSYRGNQPQHF
>-|TRBV7-2|TRBJ1-2|few
TGTGCCAGCAGCTTTTGGGGGAACTATGGCTACACCTTC
CASSFWGNYGYTF
>-|TRBV9|TRBJ2-7|-
TGTGCCAGCAGCGCGGGCACTAACTACGAGCAGTACTTC
CASSAGTNYEQYF
>TRBD2|TRBV19|TRBJ2-7|-
TGTGCCAGTAGTACTCGGAGCGGGAGATACGAGCAGTACTTC
CASSTRSGRYEQYF